This T cell receptor beta chain was obtained from a study of blood T cell repertoires in COVID-19. In the original processing: Reference gene primer amplification in the assay estimated nucleated cell counts. The protocol was immunoSEQ multiplex PCR, while the TCRdb copy is restricted to in-frame clones and leaves out a portion. The V and J calls and clone size are taken from that table; D and trimming were inferred from the DNA. In the table there are under 250,000 clones, 65% to 90% of which are singletons. Germline lookup yields CDR1 SGHKS and CDR2 YYEKEE (reference sequence). V was clipped by 1 base and J by 4 bases; unmatched bases: 13. The CDR3 consists of 17 residues. Cohort 3 recovery required two negative PCRs, clearance, or symptom resolution.

Source material: PBMCs or T cells enriched from blood (not recorded which). The rearrangement links TRBV5-5 to TRBJ2-7, with 8 bases that match TRBD2. This clonotype was obtained from a man in his forties who had recovered from COVID-19. The CDR3 loop reads CASSLLSGRVELYEQYF. The CDR3 nucleotides are TGTGCCAGCAGCTTGTTGAGCGGGAGAGTGGAGCTGTACGAGCAGTACTTC.